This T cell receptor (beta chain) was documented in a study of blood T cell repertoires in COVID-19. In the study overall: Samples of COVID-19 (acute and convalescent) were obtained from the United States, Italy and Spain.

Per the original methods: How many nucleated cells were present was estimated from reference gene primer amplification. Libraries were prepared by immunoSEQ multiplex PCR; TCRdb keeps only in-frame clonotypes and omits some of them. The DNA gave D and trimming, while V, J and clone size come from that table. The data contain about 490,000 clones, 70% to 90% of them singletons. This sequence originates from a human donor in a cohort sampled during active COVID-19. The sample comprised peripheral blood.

The CDR3 loop reads CASSEGGSGVYGYTF. CDR3 in DNA: TGTGCCAGCAGTGAAGGAGGCTCGGGGGTCTATGGCTACACCTTC. The V and J genes are TRBV6-1 and TRBJ1-2; weak D call: TRBD1 (5 bases). The CDR3 spans 15 residues. The germline V and J ends were trimmed by 1 base and 4 bases, with 13 bases remaining between them. Germline V CDR1 and CDR2: MNHNS, SASEGT.